The text below deals with one T cell receptor (beta chain). As originally analysed: Amplification of reference gene primers provided the estimated nucleated cell counts. Only in-frame clones appear in the TCRdb table, and some are missing; sequencing was by immunoSEQ multiplex PCR. Clonal size and the V and J genes are those of that table, whereas D and trimming came from the DNA. The repertoire consists of some 210,000 clones, with around 90% occurring once and the leading ten covering less than 7.5%. This sample is part of a study of blood T cell repertoires in COVID-19. For the study at large: Samples came from the United States, Italy and Spain, spanning acute and convalescent COVID-19. The cDNA or gDNA used as material had been derived from T cells, B-cell-depleted T cells, or PBMCs.

The CDR3 loop spans 17 amino acids. CDR1 and CDR2 from the germline V gene are SGHTA and FQGNSA. V lost 4 bases to trimming and J lost 2 bases; unmatched junction nucleotides: 7. This receptor was taken from a man aged 55-75 years who had recovered from COVID-19. The chain is built from TRBV7-2 and TRBJ2-5; 13 bases are a match to TRBD2. Sequencing input: peripheral blood. CDR3 protein: CASSSRTSGRGQETQYF. The CDR3 bases are TGTGCCAGCAGCTCGCGGACTAGCGGGAGAGGGCAAGAGACCCAGTACTTC.